A selection of T cell receptor beta chains follows, all from one sample in a study of radiation and T cells in renal cell carcinoma. Sequencing used immunoSEQ multiplex PCR; TCRdb keeps in-frame clones, though not all of them. The data show some 25,000 clones, about 62% seen once. The sequencing here drew on tumor tissue, taken from a patient whose treatment was nephrectomy without radiotherapy. The receptors come from a man aged 35 to 55 with renal cell carcinoma. Each CDR3 is given with its conserved first and last residue. The D gene is left open where the match is weak. For some rows the clone size is stated as once, few or many, or as a class when expanded; others skip it.

>TRBV27|NA|TRBJ1-6|TRBD1
TGTGCCAGCAGTCTCGACAGGGGGAGTGTACCCCTCCACTTT
CASSLDRGSVPLHF
>TRBV4-3|few|TRBJ1-1|NA
TGCGCCAGCAGCCAAGGGAACTTGAACACTGAAGCTTTCTTT
CASSQGNLNTEAFF
>TRBV29-1|NA|TRBJ1-1|NA
TGCAGCGTTCTGGTCGGAACTGAAGCTTTCTTT
CSVLVGTEAFF
>TRBV18|NA|TRBJ2-6|NA
TGTGCCAGCTCACAAAACTCTGGGGCCAACGTCCTGACTTTC
CASSQNSGANVLTF
>TRBV7-2|NA|TRBJ2-3|NA
TGTGCCAGCAGCCCCACGACTAGCACAGATACGCAGTATTTT
CASSPTTSTDTQYF
>TRBV7-9|NA|TRBJ1-4|NA
TGTGCCAGCAGCTTAGGGGAGGGTGAAAAACTGTTTTTT
CASSLGEGEKLFF
>TRBV5-4|NA|TRBJ2-1|TRBD2
TGTGCCAGCAGCTTCTCGACTAGCGGAGGGGATGAGCAGTTCTTC
CASSFSTSGGDEQFF
>TRBV6-6|once|TRBJ1-2|TRBD1
TGTGCCAGCAGTCAACCCCCGGGACAGGGAAACTATGGCTACACCTTC
CASSQPPGQGNYGYTF
>TRBV5-1|NA|TRBJ1-3|TRBD1
TGCGCCAGCAGCTTGTATTGGACAGGGGTGAATGGAAACACCATATATTTT
CASSLYWTGVNGNTIYF
>TRBV5-5|few|TRBJ1-2|NA
TGTGCCAGCAGCTTGGCCCGGACTAACTATGGCTACACCTTC
CASSLARTNYGYTF
>TRBV6-1|NA|TRBJ1-1|TRBD1
TGTGCCAGCAGTGAAGGGAGGAGACAGGGAGCTGAAGCTTTCTTT
CASSEGRRQGAEAFF
>TRBV13|NA|TRBJ2-7|TRBD1
TGTGCCAGCAGCTTAGCCGGGACAGGGGGTTTCGAGCAGTACTTC
CASSLAGTGGFEQYF
>TRBV6-5|NA|TRBJ2-3|TRBD1
TGTGCCAGCAGTTTTTCTAGACAGGGAGATACGCAGTATTTT
CASSFSRQGDTQYF
>TRBV2|few|TRBJ2-3|NA
TGTGCCAGCAGTGAAGGGGGGGGCCAACGAGATACGCAGTATTTT
CASSEGGGQRDTQYF
>TRBV2|few|TRBJ1-1|NA
TGTGCCAGCAGTGAAACGACGGTTGGGGGAGCTTTCTTT
CASSETTVGGAFF
>TRBV4-2|NA|TRBJ1-3|NA
TGTGCCAGCAGCCAAGACGGCGCGGCGGGTCACTCTGGAAACACCATATATTTT
CASSQDGAAGHSGNTIYF
>TRBV9|NA|TRBJ2-3|NA
TGTGCCAGCAACCTCGACCCCTCGGATACGCAGTATTTT
CASNLDPSDTQYF
>TRBV7-2|NA|TRBJ2-5|TRBD1
TGTGCCAGCACCCCGGACAGGCTCTCAGAGACCCAGTACTTC
CASTPDRLSETQYF
>TRBV10-3|NA|TRBJ2-5|TRBD2
TGTGCCATCAGTGAGAGGGGAGGGGCCGAAGAGACCCAGTACTTC
CAISERGGAEETQYF
>TRBV6-6|NA|TRBJ1-2|NA
TGTGCCAGCAGTCAAATGGGCATTTATGGCTACACCTTC
CASSQMGIYGYTF
>TRBV7-2|medium-sized|TRBJ1-1|NA
TGTGCCAGCAGCTTAGGGGCGAACACTGAAGCTTTCTTT
CASSLGANTEAFF
>TRBV5-8|NA|TRBJ1-1|TRBD1
TGTGCCAGCAGCTTGACTACAGGGGCCCGCGCGCCTGAAGCTTTCTTT
CASSLTTGARAPEAFF
>TRBV7-9|once|TRBJ1-1|TRBD1
TGTGCCAGCAGCTCCCTAGGGGGCGCTGAAGCTTTCTTT
CASSSLGGAEAFF
>TRBV6-5|NA|TRBJ2-7|TRBD1
TGTGCCACCGAGCCCCGGGACAGGGTCTACGAGCAGTACTTC
CATEPRDRVYEQYF
>TRBV19|few|TRBJ1-6|NA
TGTGCCAGTAGGGGGACTTCGAGCTCCTATAATTCACCCCTCCACTTT
CASRGTSSSYNSPLHF
>TRBV2|NA|TRBJ2-3|TRBD2
TGTGCCAGCAGTGATGAGTACGGGGGGGTCACAGATACGCAGTATTTT
CASSDEYGGVTDTQYF
>TRBV7-2|few|TRBJ1-2|TRBD1
TGTGCCAGCAGCTCGGGGCAGGGGGTTCATGGCTACACCTTC
CASSSGQGVHGYTF
>TRBV6-5|NA|TRBJ2-7|NA
TGTGCCAGCAGTTACGGGCCGTCAGGGGTCCCCACTGAGCAGTACTTC
CASSYGPSGVPTEQYF
>TRBV5-6|NA|TRBJ2-3|NA
TGTGCCAGCAGCGACGGACTGTGGGCAGATACGCAGTATTTT
CASSDGLWADTQYF
>TRBV28|NA|TRBJ2-7|NA
TGTGCCAGCAGTTTCTCGAGCTCCTACGAGCAGTACTTC
CASSFSSSYEQYF
>TRBV6-1|NA|TRBJ1-1|TRBD1
TGTGCCAGCAGTGAAAGGGGGCCCTTCTTT
CASSERGPFF
>TRBV11-3|NA|TRBJ2-7|TRBD2
TGTGCCAGCAGCTCGGGACTAGCGGGAGGGGTGTCCTACGAGCAGTACTTC
CASSSGLAGGVSYEQYF
>TRBV18|NA|TRBJ2-7|NA
TGTGCCAGCTCACCAACATCGGGCTCCTACGAGCAGTACTTC
CASSPTSGSYEQYF
>TRBV27|NA|TRBJ2-3|NA
TGTGCCAGCAGTTTATCAGGGGTAGTAGATACGCAGTATTTT
CASSLSGVVDTQYF
>TRBV5-4|NA|TRBJ1-1|TRBD1
TGTGCCAGCAGCGCCCGGACAGGGAAGTTCACTGAAGCTTTCTTT
CASSARTGKFTEAFF
>TRBV25-1|NA|TRBJ2-3|NA
TGTGCCAGCAGTCTGACTAGAGGGGATACGCAGTATTTT
CASSLTRGDTQYF
>TRBV6-5|NA|TRBJ2-7|TRBD1
TGTGCCAGCAGCTACGGGCAGGGGGCTTCCTACGAGCAGTACTTC
CASSYGQGASYEQYF
>TRBV4-3|few|TRBJ2-1|TRBD1
TGCGCCAGCAGCCAAGGACAGGGGCCCTACAATGAGCAGTTCTTC
CASSQGQGPYNEQFF
>TRBV11-3|NA|TRBJ2-1|NA
TGTGCCAGCAGCCCCGGACCTTACAATGAGCAGTTCTTC
CASSPGPYNEQFF
>TRBV10-3|medium-sized|TRBJ1-2|NA
TGTGCCATCAGTGATGGGGGGAAGAACTATGGCTACACCTTC
CAISDGGKNYGYTF
>TRBV1|NA|TRBJ1-3|NA
TGCACCAGCTTCGACAGGGGGCAATTTGGAAACACCATATATTTT
CTSFDRGQFGNTIYF
>TRBV7-9|few|TRBJ2-1|NA
TGTGCCAGCAGCCACTGGGACGGGCGCGATGAGCAGTTCTTC
CASSHWDGRDEQFF
>TRBV10-3|NA|TRBJ1-2|NA
TGTGCCATCAGTGGGGCCCCTGGGGCTTCGGGAGAGCGTGGCTACACCTTC
CAISGAPGASGERGYTF
>TRBV30|NA|TRBJ1-4|NA
TGTGCCTGGAGTGTACGGAGGGGTGAAAAACTGTTTTTT
CAWSVRRGEKLFF
>TRBV5-1|few|TRBJ1-1|NA
TGCGCCAGCAGCTTGCGGGGGATGAGAACTGAAGCTTTCTTT
CASSLRGMRTEAFF
>TRBV19|NA|TRBJ2-6|NA
TGTGCCAGTAGTCCCTTAGGTGCGGCGCGAGGCTCTGGGGCCAACGTCCTGACTTTC
CASSPLGAARGSGANVLTF
>TRBV6-1|NA|TRBJ2-6|NA
TGTGCCAGCACCCCCAGTAGCTCTGGGGCCAACGTCCTGACTTTC
CASTPSSSGANVLTF
>TRBV4-2|NA|TRBJ2-6|NA
TGTGCCAGCAGCCAAGATATGGGAAGGGGCTCTGGGGCCAACGTCCTGACTTTC
CASSQDMGRGSGANVLTF
>TRBV28|NA|TRBJ1-4|NA
TGTGCCAGCAGTTTAGCCGGGGACGGGGCTAATGAAAAACTGTTTTTT
CASSLAGDGANEKLFF
>TRBV5-1|NA|TRBJ2-5|NA
TGCGCCAGCAGCCCACCTGGTAGGGTTGAGACCCAGTACTTC
CASSPPGRVETQYF
>TRBV5-6|NA|TRBJ2-2|NA
TGTGCCAGCAGACCTGACAGGTACACCGGGGAGCTGTTTTTT
CASRPDRYTGELFF
>TRBV5-4|NA|TRBJ2-2|NA
TGTGCCAGCACCCCCCAGGAAGGTAACACCGGGGAGCTGTTTTTT
CASTPQEGNTGELFF
>TRBV6-5|few|TRBJ1-4|NA
TGTGCCAGCAGTTACTCGAGGGTGGCAGGGCGTGAAAAACTGTTTTTT
CASSYSRVAGREKLFF
>TRBV27|NA|TRBJ1-2|TRBD1
TGTGCCAGCAGCAACGGACAGGGGAATGGCTACACCTTC
CASSNGQGNGYTF
>TRBV5-6|NA|TRBJ2-1|NA
TGTGCCAGCAGCTTGAGACGGGGGTATTTATCCCCCTACAATGAGCAGTTCTTC
CASSLRRGYLSPYNEQFF
>TRBV15|NA|TRBJ1-5|TRBD1
TGTGCCACCAGCAACTACAGGGGTAGTGGCAATCAGCCCCAGCATTTT
CATSNYRGSGNQPQHF
>TRBV7-8|few|TRBJ1-4|TRBD1
TGTGCCAGCAGCTTATTGAATGGACAGGGGCAAGAAAAACTGTTTTTT
CASSLLNGQGQEKLFF
>TRBV7-3|NA|TRBJ2-3|NA
TGTGCCAGCAGCCCCCAGGGAGGAGACACAGATACGCAGTATTTT
CASSPQGGDTDTQYF
>TRBV11-2|NA|TRBJ1-4|NA
TGTGCCAGCAGCGGCACAGGGAGTGGATATGAAAAACTGTTTTTT
CASSGTGSGYEKLFF
>TRBV28|once|TRBJ2-4|NA
TGTGCCAGCAGTTCCAATCAGGGGAGGGAGAACATTCAGTACTTC
CASSSNQGRENIQYF